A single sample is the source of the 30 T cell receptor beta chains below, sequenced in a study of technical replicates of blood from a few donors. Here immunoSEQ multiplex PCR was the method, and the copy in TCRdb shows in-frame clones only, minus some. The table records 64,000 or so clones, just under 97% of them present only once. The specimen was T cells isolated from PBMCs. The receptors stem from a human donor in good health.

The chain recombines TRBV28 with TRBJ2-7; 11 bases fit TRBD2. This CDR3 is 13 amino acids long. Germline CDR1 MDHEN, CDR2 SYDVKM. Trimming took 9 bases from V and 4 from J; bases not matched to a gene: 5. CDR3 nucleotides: TGTGCCAGTAGCGGGAGGGCGAAGTACGAGCAGTACTTC. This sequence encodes CASSGRAKYEQYF.

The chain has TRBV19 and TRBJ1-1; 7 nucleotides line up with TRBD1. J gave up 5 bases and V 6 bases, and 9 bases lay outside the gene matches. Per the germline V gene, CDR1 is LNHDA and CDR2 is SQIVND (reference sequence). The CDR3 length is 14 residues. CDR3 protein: CASSPDRRMTEAFF. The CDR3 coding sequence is TGTGCCAGTAGCCCGGACAGGCGCATGACTGAAGCTTTCTTT.

CDR3 protein: CASSFGRGLAGLAYNEQFF. The CDR3 DNA reads TGTGCCAGCAGCTTTGGTAGGGGACTAGCGGGGTTAGCCTACAATGAGCAGTTCTTC. This chain uses TRBV7-8 with TRBJ2-1, with 13 bases that match TRBD2. Germline V lookup: CDR1 SGHVS, CDR2 FQNEAQ. With V trimmed by 3 bases and J by 2 bases, 10 bases remained unmatched. The CDR3 has 19 residues.

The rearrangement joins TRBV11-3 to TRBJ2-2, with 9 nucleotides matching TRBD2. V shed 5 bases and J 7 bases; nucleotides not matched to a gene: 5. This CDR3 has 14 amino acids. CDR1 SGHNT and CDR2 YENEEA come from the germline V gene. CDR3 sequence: CASSPRGGDGELFF. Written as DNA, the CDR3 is TGTGCCAGCAGCCCTCGCGGGGGGGACGGGGAGCTGTTTTTT.

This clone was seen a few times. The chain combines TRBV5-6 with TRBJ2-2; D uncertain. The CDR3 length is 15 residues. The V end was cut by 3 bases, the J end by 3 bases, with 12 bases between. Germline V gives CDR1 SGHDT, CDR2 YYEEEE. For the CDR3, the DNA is TGTGCCAGCAGCTCTAGAGATCCCTACACCGGGGAGCTGTTTTTT. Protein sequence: CASSSRDPYTGELFF.

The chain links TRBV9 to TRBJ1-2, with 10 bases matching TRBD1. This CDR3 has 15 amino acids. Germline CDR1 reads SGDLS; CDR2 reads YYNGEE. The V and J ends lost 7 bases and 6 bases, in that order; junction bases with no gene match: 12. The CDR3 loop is CASGGQGTLSNGYTF. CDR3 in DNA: TGTGCCAGCGGGGGACAGGGGACCCTATCGAATGGCTACACCTTC.

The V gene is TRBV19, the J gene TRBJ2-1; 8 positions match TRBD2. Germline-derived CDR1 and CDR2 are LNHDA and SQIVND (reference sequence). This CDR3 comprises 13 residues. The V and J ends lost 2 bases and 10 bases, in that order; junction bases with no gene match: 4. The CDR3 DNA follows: TGTGCCAGTAGTATATGGCGGGAGGAAGAGCAGTTCTTC. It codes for CASSIWREEEQFF.

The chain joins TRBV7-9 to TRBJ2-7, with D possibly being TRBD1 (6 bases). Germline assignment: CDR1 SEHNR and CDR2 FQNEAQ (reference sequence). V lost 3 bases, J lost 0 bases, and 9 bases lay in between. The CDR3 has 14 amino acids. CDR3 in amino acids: CASSFTGISYEQYF. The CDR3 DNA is TGTGCCAGCAGCTTTACAGGGATCTCCTACGAGCAGTACTTC.

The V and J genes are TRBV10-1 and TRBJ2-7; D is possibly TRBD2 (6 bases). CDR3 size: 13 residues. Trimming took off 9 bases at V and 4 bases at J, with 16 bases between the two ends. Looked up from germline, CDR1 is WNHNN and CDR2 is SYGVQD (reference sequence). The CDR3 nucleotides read TGCGCCAGTTCACCGGGAGTGAGGTACGAGCAGTACTTC. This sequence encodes CASSPGVRYEQYF.

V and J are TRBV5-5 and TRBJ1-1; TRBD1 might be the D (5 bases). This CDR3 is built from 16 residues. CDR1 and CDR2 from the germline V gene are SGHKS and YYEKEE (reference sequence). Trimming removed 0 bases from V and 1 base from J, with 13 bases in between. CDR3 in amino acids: CASSLGPGLSNTEAFF. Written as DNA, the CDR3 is TGTGCCAGCAGCTTGGGGCCGGGACTCTCGAACACTGAAGCTTTCTTT.

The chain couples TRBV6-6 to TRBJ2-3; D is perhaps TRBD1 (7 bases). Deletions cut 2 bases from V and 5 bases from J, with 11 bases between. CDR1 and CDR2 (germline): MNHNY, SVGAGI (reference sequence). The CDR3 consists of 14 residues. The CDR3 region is CASSYTQGGDTQYF. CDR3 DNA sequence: TGTGCCAGCAGTTACACGCAGGGGGGAGATACGCAGTATTTT.

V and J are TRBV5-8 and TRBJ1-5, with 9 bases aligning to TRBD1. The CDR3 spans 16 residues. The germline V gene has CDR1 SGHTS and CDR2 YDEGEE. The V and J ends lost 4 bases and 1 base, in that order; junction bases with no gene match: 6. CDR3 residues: CASSDYRGQSNQPQHF. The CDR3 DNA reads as TGTGCCAGCAGCGACTACAGGGGGCAGAGCAATCAGCCCCAGCATTTT.

CDR3 sequence reads: CASSPRVGRGPETQYF. The CDR3 DNA sequence: TGTGCCAGCAGCCCACGTGTGGGCAGGGGGCCAGAGACCCAGTACTTC. The chain links TRBV14 to TRBJ2-5; TRBD1 matches 8 bases. The CDR3 contains 16 residues. With V trimmed by 4 bases and J by 4 bases, 11 bases remained unmatched. Looked up from germline, CDR1 is SGHDN and CDR2 is FVKESK.

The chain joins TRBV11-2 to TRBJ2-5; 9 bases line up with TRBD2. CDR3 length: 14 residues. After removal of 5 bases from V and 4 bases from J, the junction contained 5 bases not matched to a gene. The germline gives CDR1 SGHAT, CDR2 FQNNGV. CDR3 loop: CASSPGTSRETQYF. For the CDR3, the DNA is TGTGCCAGCAGCCCGGGGACTAGCAGAGAGACCCAGTACTTC.

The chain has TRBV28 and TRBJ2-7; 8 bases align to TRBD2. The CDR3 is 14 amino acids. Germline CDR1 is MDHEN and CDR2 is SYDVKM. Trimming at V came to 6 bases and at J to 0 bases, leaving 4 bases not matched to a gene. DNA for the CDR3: TGTGCCAGCAGAAGCGGGGGCCCCTCCTACGAGCAGTACTTC. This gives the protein CASRSGGPSYEQYF.

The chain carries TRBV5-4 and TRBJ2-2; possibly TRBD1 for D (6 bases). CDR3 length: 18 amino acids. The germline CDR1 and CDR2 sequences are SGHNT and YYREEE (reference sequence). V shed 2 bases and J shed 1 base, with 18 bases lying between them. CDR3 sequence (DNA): TGTGCCAGCAGCTTCCGAGACCTGCACAGGGAGAACACCGGGGAGCTGTTTTTT. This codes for CASSFRDLHRENTGELFF.

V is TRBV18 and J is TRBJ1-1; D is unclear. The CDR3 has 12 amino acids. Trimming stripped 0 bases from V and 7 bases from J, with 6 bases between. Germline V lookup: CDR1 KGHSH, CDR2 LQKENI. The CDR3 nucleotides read TGTGCCAGCTCACCACCTGCCGGTGAAGCTTTCTTT. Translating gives CASSPPAGEAFF.

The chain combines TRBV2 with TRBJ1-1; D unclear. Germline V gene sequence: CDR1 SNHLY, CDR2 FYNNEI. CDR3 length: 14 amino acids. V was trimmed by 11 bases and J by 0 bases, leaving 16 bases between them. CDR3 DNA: TGTGCCGCCCGGGTCGAGGCCATGAACACTGAAGCTTTCTTT. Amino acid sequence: CAARVEAMNTEAFF.

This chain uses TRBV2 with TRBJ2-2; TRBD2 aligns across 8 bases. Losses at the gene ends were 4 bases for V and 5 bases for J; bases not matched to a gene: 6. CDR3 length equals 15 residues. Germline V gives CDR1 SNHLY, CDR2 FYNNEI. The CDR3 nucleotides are TGTGCCAGCAGTGTACCGGGGGGGCGAACCGGGGAGCTGTTTTTT. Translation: CASSVPGGRTGELFF.

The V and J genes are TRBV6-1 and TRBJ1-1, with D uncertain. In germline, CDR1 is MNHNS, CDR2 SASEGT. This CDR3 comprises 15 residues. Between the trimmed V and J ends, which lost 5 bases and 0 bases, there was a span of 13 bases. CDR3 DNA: TGTGCCAGCAGTCAAAGGGAGGGAATGAACACTGAAGCTTTCTTT. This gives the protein CASSQREGMNTEAFF.

The CDR3 bases are TGCGCCAGCAGCTCTACCGGGACTAGCGGGAGAGGCTCCTACAATGAGCAGTTCTTC. It is translated as CASSSTGTSGRGSYNEQFF. The J gene is TRBJ2-1, the V gene TRBV5-1; 14 nucleotides agree with TRBD2. Per the germline V gene, CDR1 is SGHRS and CDR2 is YFSETQ. The junction had 8 bases not matched to a gene; V was cut back by 3 bases and J by 0 bases. The CDR3 extends over 19 amino acids.

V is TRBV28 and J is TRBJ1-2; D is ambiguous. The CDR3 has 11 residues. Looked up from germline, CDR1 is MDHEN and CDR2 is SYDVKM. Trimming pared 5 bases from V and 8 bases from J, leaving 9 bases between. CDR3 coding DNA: TGTGCCAGCAGTCTCGGGAGAGGCTACACCTTC. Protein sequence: CASSLGRGYTF.

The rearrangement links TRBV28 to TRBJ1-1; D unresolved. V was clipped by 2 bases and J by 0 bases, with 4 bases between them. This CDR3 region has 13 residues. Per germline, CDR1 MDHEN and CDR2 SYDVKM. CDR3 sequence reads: CASSLAVNTEAFF. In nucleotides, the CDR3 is TGTGCCAGCAGTTTAGCAGTGAACACTGAAGCTTTCTTT.

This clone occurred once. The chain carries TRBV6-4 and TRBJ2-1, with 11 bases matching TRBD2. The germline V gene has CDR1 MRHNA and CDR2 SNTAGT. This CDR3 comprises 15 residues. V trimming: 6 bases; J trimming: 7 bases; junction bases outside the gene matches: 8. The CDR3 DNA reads TGTGCCAGCAGCGAACTAGCGGGGGTAGGGAATGAGCAGTTCTTC. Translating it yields CASSELAGVGNEQFF.

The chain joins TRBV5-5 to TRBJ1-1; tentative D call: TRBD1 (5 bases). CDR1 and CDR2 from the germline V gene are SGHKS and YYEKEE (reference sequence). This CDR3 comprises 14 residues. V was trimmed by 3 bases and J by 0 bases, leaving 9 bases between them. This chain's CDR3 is CASSSTGMNTEAFF. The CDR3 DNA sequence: TGTGCCAGCAGCTCCACAGGCATGAACACTGAAGCTTTCTTT.

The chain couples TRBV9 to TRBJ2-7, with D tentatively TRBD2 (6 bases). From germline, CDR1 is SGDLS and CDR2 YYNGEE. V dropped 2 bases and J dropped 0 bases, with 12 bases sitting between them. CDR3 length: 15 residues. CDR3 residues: CASSVIPGLSYEQYF. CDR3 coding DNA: TGTGCCAGCAGCGTGATACCGGGACTCTCCTACGAGCAGTACTTC.

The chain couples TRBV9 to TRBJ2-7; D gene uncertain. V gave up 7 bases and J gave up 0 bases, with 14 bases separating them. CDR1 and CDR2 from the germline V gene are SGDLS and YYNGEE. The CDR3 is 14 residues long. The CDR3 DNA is TGTGCCAGCTCGACGTTCAGCGACTCCTACGAGCAGTACTTC. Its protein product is CASSTFSDSYEQYF.

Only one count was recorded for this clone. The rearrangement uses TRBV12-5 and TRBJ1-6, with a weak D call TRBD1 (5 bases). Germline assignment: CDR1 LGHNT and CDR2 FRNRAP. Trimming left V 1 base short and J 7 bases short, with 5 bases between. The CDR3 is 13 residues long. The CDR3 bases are TGTGCTAGTGGTTTGGAGGGGAATTCACCCCTCCACTTT. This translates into CASGLEGNSPLHF. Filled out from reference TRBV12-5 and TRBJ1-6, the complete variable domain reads DARVTQTPRHKVTEMGQEVTMRCQPILGHNTVFWYRQTMMQGLELLAYFRNRAPLDDSGMPKDRFSAEMPDATLATLKIQPSEPRDSAVYFCASGLEGNSPLHFGNGTRLTVT.

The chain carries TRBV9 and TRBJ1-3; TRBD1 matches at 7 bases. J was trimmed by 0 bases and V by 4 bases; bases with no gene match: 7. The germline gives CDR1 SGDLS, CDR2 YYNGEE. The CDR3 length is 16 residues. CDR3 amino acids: CASSPGQALSGNTIYF. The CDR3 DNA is TGTGCCAGCAGCCCCGGACAGGCCCTCTCTGGAAACACCATATATTTT.

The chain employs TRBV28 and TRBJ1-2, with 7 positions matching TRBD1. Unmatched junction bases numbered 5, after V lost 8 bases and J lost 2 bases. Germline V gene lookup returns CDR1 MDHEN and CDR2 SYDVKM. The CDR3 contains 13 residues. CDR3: CASQTGLNYGYTF. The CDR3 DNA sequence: TGTGCCAGCCAGACAGGGTTAAACTATGGCTACACCTTC.